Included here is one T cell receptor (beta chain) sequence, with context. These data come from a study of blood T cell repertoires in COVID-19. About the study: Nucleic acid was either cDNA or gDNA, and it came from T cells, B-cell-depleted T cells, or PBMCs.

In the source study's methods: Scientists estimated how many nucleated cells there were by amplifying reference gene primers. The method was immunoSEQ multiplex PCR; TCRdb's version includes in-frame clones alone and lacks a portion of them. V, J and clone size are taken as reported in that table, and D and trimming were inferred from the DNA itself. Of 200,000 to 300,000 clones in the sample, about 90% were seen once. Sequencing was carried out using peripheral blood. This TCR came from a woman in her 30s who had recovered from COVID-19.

CDR3 sequence reads: CASDRAAGPEQFF. CDR3 nucleotides: TGTGCCAGCGATCGGGCAGCGGGGCCTGAGCAGTTCTTC. The rearrangement joins TRBV9 to TRBJ2-1; the match to TRBD2 covers 7 bases. The V gene end was trimmed by 7 bases and the J gene end by 9 bases; junction bases not matched to a gene: 10. The germline V gene encodes CDR1 SGDLS and CDR2 YYNGEE. The CDR3 extends over 13 amino acids.